This TCR beta chain emerged from a study of blood T cell repertoires in COVID-19. Trimming stripped 4 bases from V and 0 bases from J, with 23 bases between. The CDR3 runs to 19 residues. Germline V gene sequence: CDR1 SGHRS, CDR2 YFSETQ. Sequenced by immunoSEQ multiplex PCR; TCRdb stores in-frame clones only, minus some. The sample shows hundreds of thousands of clones, 86% of them seen only once. Participants had their cohort set by participant-reported clinical history. This TCR was recovered from a middle-aged woman with acute COVID-19. The J gene is TRBJ1-3, the V gene TRBV5-1, with D possibly matching TRBD1 (6 bases). The sample consisted of PBMCs or T cells enriched from blood (not recorded which). The CDR3 is CASSTFTSGTSDSGNTIYF. The CDR3 bases are TGCGCCAGCAGCACCTTTACCTCCGGGACATCCGACTCTGGAAACACCATATATTTT.